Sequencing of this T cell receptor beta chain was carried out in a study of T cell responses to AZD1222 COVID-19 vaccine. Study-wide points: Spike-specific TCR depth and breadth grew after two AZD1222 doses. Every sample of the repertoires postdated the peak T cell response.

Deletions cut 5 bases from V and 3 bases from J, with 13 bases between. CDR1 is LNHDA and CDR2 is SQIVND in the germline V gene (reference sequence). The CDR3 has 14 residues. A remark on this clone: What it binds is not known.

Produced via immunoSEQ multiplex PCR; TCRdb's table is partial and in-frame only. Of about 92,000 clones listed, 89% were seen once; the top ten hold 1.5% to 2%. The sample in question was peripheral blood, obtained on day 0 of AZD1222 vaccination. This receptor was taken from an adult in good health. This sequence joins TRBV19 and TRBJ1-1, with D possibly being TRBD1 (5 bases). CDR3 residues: CASSPRGEDTEAFF. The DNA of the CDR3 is TGTGCCAGTAGTCCCCGGGGGGAGGACACTGAAGCTTTCTTT.